The 16 T cell receptor beta chains below were found in one sample sequenced in a study of cytomegalovirus exposure and HLA in healthy donors (dated by TCRdb to about 2017). To prepare the library, the immunoSEQ multiplex PCR assay was applied. A mixture of 60 forward primers for TCR Vbeta segments and 13 reverse primers for TCR Jbeta segments was used in the multiplex PCR. This is the immuneACCESS table as TCRdb keeps it, with only in-frame sequences that have V and J called. A part of the clones is gone; compared with another copy, unresolved V genes explain less than half, and the rest is unexplained. The sample table records some 200,000 clones; 70% to 80% of these occur just once. The ten largest clones represent less than 2% of the sample. The specimen was PBMCs. All receptors derive from a girl aged 5 to 17 in good health and CMV-seropositive.

This clone was detected once. The chain is built from TRBV4-1 and TRBJ2-5; D might be TRBD2 (7 bases). The V end was cut by 0 bases, the J end by 5 bases, with 19 bases between. CDR3 length: 17 amino acids. CDR1 MGHRA and CDR2 YSYEKL come from the germline V gene. The CDR3 region is CASSQDQWGGRGETQYF. The CDR3 nucleotides are TGCGCCAGCAGCCAAGATCAGTGGGGGGGGCGAGGGGAGACCCAGTACTTC.

CDR3 region: CASTMTGDNQPQHF. For the CDR3, the DNA is TGTGCCAGCACCATGACAGGGGACAATCAGCCCCAGCATTTT. The rearrangement joins TRBV6-6 to TRBJ1-5; TRBD1 matches 8 bases. V was clipped by 7 bases and J by 3 bases; unmatched bases: 5. CDR1 MNHNY and CDR2 SVGAGI come from the germline V gene (reference sequence). The length of the CDR3 is 14 residues.

This clone was counted a few times. The V call is TRBV2, the J call TRBJ1-1; TRBD1 agrees at 7 bases. The germline V gene has CDR1 SNHLY and CDR2 FYNNEI. The CDR3 loop spans 15 amino acids. The ends lost 6 bases at V and 1 base at J; junction bases unmatched: 8. The DNA of the CDR3 is TGTGCCAGCAGACTCGACAGGGAGGCGAACACTGAAGCTTTCTTT. This sequence encodes CASRLDREANTEAFF.

This clone occurred a few times. V usage is TRBV7-2 and J usage is TRBJ1-1; 7 bases map to TRBD1. The CDR3 runs 15 residues. The germline V gene encodes CDR1 SGHTA and CDR2 FQGNSA. The ends lost 5 bases at V and 2 bases at J; junction bases unmatched: 8. The CDR3 DNA reads TGTGCCAGCAGCCCAGGGGGGACATTCAACACTGAAGCTTTCTTT. Protein sequence: CASSPGGTFNTEAFF.

V usage is TRBV7-6 and J usage is TRBJ1-4; D is unresolved. CDR1 and CDR2 from the germline V gene are SGHVS and FNYEAQ. This CDR3 comprises 14 residues. Deletions cut 4 bases from V and 5 bases from J, with 11 bases between. CDR3 amino acids: CASSSSTRNEKLFF. CDR3 in DNA: TGTGCCAGCAGCTCGTCTACGAGAAATGAAAAACTGTTTTTT.

This clone showed up just once. V and J are TRBV7-6 and TRBJ1-6; TRBD1 matches 9 bases. The CDR3 has 14 residues. Germline assignment: CDR1 SGHVS and CDR2 FNYEAQ. J lost 10 bases, V lost 5 bases, and 6 bases had no gene match. In DNA, the CDR3 is TGTGCCAGCAGCCTCGGGACAGGGTCCTCACCCCTCCACTTT. Protein: CASSLGTGSSPLHF.

This chain links TRBV7-2 with TRBJ2-7; 8 bases map to TRBD2. With V trimmed by 5 bases and J by 0 bases, 6 bases remained unmatched. Germline assignment: CDR1 SGHTA and CDR2 FQGNSA. The CDR3 loop spans 15 amino acids. CDR3 in DNA: TGTGCCAGCAGCCAGAAAAGCGGGAGCTCCTACGAGCAGTACTTC. This sequence encodes CASSQKSGSSYEQYF.

The V gene is TRBV18, the J gene TRBJ1-1; D unclear. The CDR3 is made up of 15 amino acids. The germline V gene encodes CDR1 KGHSH and CDR2 LQKENI. V dropped 3 bases and J dropped 1 base, with 12 bases sitting between them. CDR3 bases: TGTGCCAGCTCACCGAAGCACGGGGAGAACACTGAAGCTTTCTTT. Encoded protein: CASSPKHGENTEAFF. The variable domain in full, with the rest retrieved from reference TRBV18 and TRBJ1-1, is NAGVMQNPRHLVRRRGQEARLRCSPMKGHSHVYWYRQLPEEGLKFMVYLQKENIIDESGMPKERFSAEFPKEGPSILRIQQVVRGDSAAYFCASSPKHGENTEAFFGQGTRLTVV.

The chain recombines TRBV7-8 with TRBJ1-1, with no clear D. CDR1 is SGHVS, CDR2 FQNEAQ, per germline. The ends were cut back, 8 bases at V and 1 base at J, with 14 bases in the middle. The CDR3 totals 14 residues. The CDR3 sequence is CASRYQTGNTEAFF. The CDR3 DNA follows: TGTGCCAGCCGCTACCAAACTGGGAACACTGAAGCTTTCTTT.

V usage is TRBV7-2 and J usage is TRBJ2-5, with TRBD2 identical over 8 bases. The DNA matches TRBJ2-7 better at its end, which makes the J call doubtful. CDR1 and CDR2 from the germline V gene are SGHTA and FQGNSA. The CDR3 contains 16 residues. The CDR3 DNA reads TGTGCCAGCAGCTCCTACCCGTCCGGGGGGGCCTACGAGCAGTACTTC. It codes for CASSSYPSGGAYEQYF.

There are a few counts of this clone. The chain couples TRBV5-1 to TRBJ2-5; a possible D gene is TRBD2 (6 bases). Germline V gives CDR1 SGHRS, CDR2 YFSETQ. The CDR3 spans 14 residues. Trimming removed 0 bases at V and 4 bases at J, with 10 bases between. The CDR3 DNA sequence: TGCGCCAGCAGCTTGGGCCGAGCGGGAGAGACCCAGTACTTC. Encoded protein: CASSLGRAGETQYF.

V usage is TRBV7-9 and J usage is TRBJ2-4; D call uncertain. The CDR3 totals 16 residues. V lost 5 bases to trimming and J lost 0 bases, with 14 bases between them. Germline CDR1 is SEHNR and CDR2 is FQNEAQ (reference sequence). CDR3 amino acids: CASSPVAVLAKNIQYF. The CDR3 DNA follows: TGTGCCAGCAGCCCGGTAGCCGTACTAGCCAAAAACATTCAGTACTTC. Combining the CDR3 with reference TRBV7-9 and TRBJ2-4 gives the whole variable domain DTGVSQNPRHKITKRGQNVTFRCDPISEHNRLYWYRQTLGQGPEFLTYFQNEAQLEKSRLLSDRFSAERPKGSFSTLEIQRTEQGDSAMYLCASSPVAVLAKNIQYFGAGTRLSVL.

The chain combines TRBV6-4 with TRBJ2-3; a possible D gene is TRBD2 (6 bases). The CDR3 is 14 residues long. Trimming shortened V by 4 bases and J by 3 bases, and 11 bases separated the two germline ends. In germline, CDR1 is MRHNA, CDR2 SNTAGT. The DNA for the CDR3 is TGTGCCAGCAGTGTGGGAGGTGGTACAGATACGCAGTATTTT. Amino acids: CASSVGGGTDTQYF.

This rearrangement joins TRBV10-2 to TRBJ2-3; 7 bases fit TRBD2. CDR3 length: 17 amino acids. Germline values: CDR1 WSHSY, CDR2 SAAADI. The ends lost 7 bases at V and 4 bases at J; junction bases unmatched: 17. The CDR3 spells CASTPSGLWVAADTQYF. In DNA, the CDR3 is TGCGCCAGCACCCCTAGCGGCTTATGGGTAGCCGCAGATACGCAGTATTTT.

This clone was detected a few times. This chain uses TRBV11-2 with TRBJ2-7, with 7 bases aligning to TRBD2. Germline CDR1 and CDR2: SGHAT and FQNNGV. The CDR3 consists of 14 residues. The V segment lost 3 bases and the J segment 4 bases; nucleotides outside the gene matches: 6. The CDR3 coding sequence is TGTGCCAGCAGCTTCGCGGGGGAGGGTTACGAGCAGTACTTC. As protein: CASSFAGEGYEQYF.

The rearrangement links TRBV6-5 to TRBJ2-5, with D unclear. The CDR3 consists of 13 residues. Germline lookup yields CDR1 MNHEY and CDR2 SVGAGI. V was shortened by 5 bases and J by 5 bases, with 12 bases between the two germline ends. The CDR3 sequence: CASSPTPIETQYF. The DNA of the CDR3 is TGTGCCAGCAGTCCTACCCCGATTGAGACCCAGTACTTC.